This TCR beta chain is from a study of CD8+CD57+ T cells in acquired aplastic anemia. According to the study, genomic DNA was the template for TCR beta VDJ and CDR3 profiling. From the reads, TCRdb called clonotypes with MiXCR, one entry per CDR3 protein. The top ten hold approximately 40% of the sample, which has about 180,000 distinct CDR3 sequences, roughly three fifths seen once. By flow cytometry, patients selected for sequencing had shown an expansion of CD8+CD57+ cells. The sequencing input was sorted CD4+, CD8+, or CD8+CD57+ T cells (not recorded which) from PBMCs. This sequence originates from a human donor with aplastic anemia.

This CDR3 is CARYGTGWKNGYTF. The CDR3 coding sequence is TGCGCCAGGTATGGGACAGGGTGGAAAAATGGCTACACCTTC. The J gene is TRBJ1-2, the V gene TRBV10-1; 9 nucleotides align to TRBD1. The V and J ends lost 9 bases and 6 bases, in that order; junction bases with no gene match: 11. Germline-derived CDR1 and CDR2 are WNHNN and SYGVQD (reference sequence). The CDR3 covers 14 residues.